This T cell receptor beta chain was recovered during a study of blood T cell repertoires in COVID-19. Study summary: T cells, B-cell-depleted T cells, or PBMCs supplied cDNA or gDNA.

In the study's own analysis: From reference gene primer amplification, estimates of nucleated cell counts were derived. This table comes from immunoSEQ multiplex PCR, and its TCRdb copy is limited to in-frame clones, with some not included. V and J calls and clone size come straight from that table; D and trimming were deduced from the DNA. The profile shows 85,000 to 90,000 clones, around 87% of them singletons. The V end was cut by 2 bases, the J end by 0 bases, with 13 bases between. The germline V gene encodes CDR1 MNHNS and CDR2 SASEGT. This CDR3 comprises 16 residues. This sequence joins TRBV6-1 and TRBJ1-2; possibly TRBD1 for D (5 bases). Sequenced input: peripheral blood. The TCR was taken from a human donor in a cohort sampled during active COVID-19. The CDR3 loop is CASSEQGGTANYGYTF. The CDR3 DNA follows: TGTGCCAGCAGTGAACAGGGTGGAACAGCTAACTATGGCTACACCTTC.